The sequence of this TCR beta chain was determined in a study of OX40 agonist ivuxolimab in advanced cancers. About the research overall: Partial responses were achieved by three patients, of whom one had hepatocellular carcinoma and two had cutaneous melanoma. Study-level points and caveats: In the 0.1-3.0 mg/kg groups, partial responders showed among the lowest expansion.

CDR1 is SQVTM and CDR2 is ANQGSEA in the germline V gene. Trimming shortened V by 4 bases and J by 0 bases, and 9 bases separated the two germline ends. The CDR3 covers 14 residues. Only in-frame clones appear in the TCRdb table, and some are missing; sequencing was by immunoSEQ multiplex PCR. In the table there are around 90,000 clones, 80% to 90% of which are singletons. A single count supports this clone. Its antigen is not identified. This chain joins TRBV29-1 and TRBJ1-4; no clear D gene. This clonotype originated in an adult with an advanced solid tumor such as melanoma, head and neck, liver or kidney cancer. The specimen was CD4+ or CD8+ T cells sorted from blood, collected in a trial of the OX40 agonist ivuxolimab. The CDR3 region has the DNA TGCAGCGTTGTAATGTCGGCAACTAATGAAAAACTGTTTTTT. It yields the protein CSVVMSATNEKLFF.